This TCR beta chain was documented in a study of OX40 agonist ivuxolimab in advanced cancers. Study at large: Patients received ivuxolimab, an agonistic anti-OX40 (CD134) antibody.

This table comes from immunoSEQ multiplex PCR, and its TCRdb copy is limited to in-frame clones, with some not included. This repertoire shows roughly 50,000 clones, 80% to 90% found once; its top ten account for around a third. Germline-derived CDR1 and CDR2 are SGHDT and YYEEEE. The CDR3 is 17 residues long. V shed 3 bases and J 3 bases; nucleotides not matched to a gene: 10. The chain employs TRBV5-6 and TRBJ1-4; 8 bases are a match to TRBD1. Sample: CD4+ or CD8+ T cells sorted from blood, taken in a trial of the OX40 agonist ivuxolimab. The sequence was obtained from an adult with an advanced solid tumor such as melanoma, head and neck, liver or kidney cancer. CDR3 sequence reads: CASSSSLGTGPNEKLFF. The CDR3 nucleotides are TGTGCCAGCAGCTCCTCACTTGGGACAGGTCCTAATGAAAAACTGTTTTTT.